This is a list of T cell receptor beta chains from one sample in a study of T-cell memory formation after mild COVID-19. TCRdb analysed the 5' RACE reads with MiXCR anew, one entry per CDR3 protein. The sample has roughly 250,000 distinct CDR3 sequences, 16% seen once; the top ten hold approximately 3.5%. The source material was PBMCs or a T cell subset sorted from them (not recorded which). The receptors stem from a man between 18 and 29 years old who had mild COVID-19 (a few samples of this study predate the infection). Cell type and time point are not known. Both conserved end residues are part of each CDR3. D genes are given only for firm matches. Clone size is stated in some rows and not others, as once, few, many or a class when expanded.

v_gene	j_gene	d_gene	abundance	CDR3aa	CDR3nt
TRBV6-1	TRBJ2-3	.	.	CASSARGTGSTDTQYF	TGTGCCAGCAGTGCGAGGGGGACGGGAAGCACAGATACGCAGTATTTT
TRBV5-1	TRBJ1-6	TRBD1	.	CASSAETGTFNSPLHF	TGCGCCAGCAGCGCAGAGACAGGGACCTTTAATTCACCCCTCCACTTT
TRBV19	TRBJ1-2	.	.	CASSISGSRGYTF	TGTGCCAGTAGTATCAGTGGGAGCAGGGGCTACACCTTC
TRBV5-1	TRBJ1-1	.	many	CASSLVRSTEAFF	TGCGCCAGCAGCTTGGTTCGTTCCACTGAAGCTTTCTTT
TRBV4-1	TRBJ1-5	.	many	CASSQDGGFGNQPQHF	TGCGCCAGCAGCCAAGATGGCGGGTTTGGCAATCAGCCCCAGCATTTT
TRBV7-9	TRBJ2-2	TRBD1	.	CASSWGQGIGELFF	TGTGCCAGCAGCTGGGGACAGGGCATCGGGGAGCTGTTTTTT
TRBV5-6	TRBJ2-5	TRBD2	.	CASRLRGGETQYF	TGTGCCAGCAGACTGAGGGGAGGGGAGACCCAGTACTTC
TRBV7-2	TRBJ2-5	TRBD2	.	CASSRTSASQETQYF	TGTGCCAGCAGCCGGACTAGCGCATCCCAAGAGACCCAGTACTTC
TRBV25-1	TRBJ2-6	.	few	CASSRGGANVLTF	TGTGCCAGCAGTCGCGGTGGGGCCAACGTCCTGACTTTC
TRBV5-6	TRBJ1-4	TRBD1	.	CASSSQGEAEKLFF	TGTGCCAGCAGCTCCCAGGGGGAAGCTGAAAAACTGTTTTTT
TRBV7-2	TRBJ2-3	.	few	CASSFRVSADTQYF	TGTGCCAGCAGCTTTCGGGTTTCCGCAGATACGCAGTATTTT
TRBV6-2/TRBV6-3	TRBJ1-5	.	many	CASRSLQGNQPQHF	TGTGCCAGCAGATCACTACAGGGCAATCAGCCCCAGCATTTT
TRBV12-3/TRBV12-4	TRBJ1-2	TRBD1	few	CASILRDRGGYGYTF	TGTGCCAGCATCTTACGGGACAGGGGAGGCTATGGCTACACCTTC
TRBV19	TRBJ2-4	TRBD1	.	CASTTRTGVADIQYF	TGTGCCAGTACGACCAGGACAGGGGTGGCCGACATTCAGTACTTC
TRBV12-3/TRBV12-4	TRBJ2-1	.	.	CASRKESSYNEQFF	TGTGCCAGCAGGAAGGAGAGCTCCTACAATGAGCAGTTCTTC
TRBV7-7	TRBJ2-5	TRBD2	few	CASSERTSGGPSGQTQYF	TGTGCCAGCAGCGAACGGACTAGCGGGGGCCCCTCGGGACAGACCCAGTACTTC
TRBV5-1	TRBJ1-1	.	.	CASSGDDLGGTEAFF	TGCGCCAGCAGCGGGGACGATTTAGGTGGCACTGAAGCTTTCTTT
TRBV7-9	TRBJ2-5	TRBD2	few	CASSPGTSVFETQYF	TGTGCCAGCAGCCCCGGGACTAGCGTTTTCGAGACCCAGTACTTC
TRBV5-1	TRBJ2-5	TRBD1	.	CASALTGTGETQYF	TGCGCCAGCGCCCTTACCGGGACAGGGGAGACCCAGTACTTC
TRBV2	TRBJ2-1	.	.	CASSESGAPGQFF	TGTGCCAGCAGTGAATCGGGGGCCCCTGGTCAGTTCTTC
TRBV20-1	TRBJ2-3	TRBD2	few	CSARETGGAGDTQYF	TGCAGTGCTAGAGAGACCGGGGGGGCCGGAGATACGCAGTATTTT
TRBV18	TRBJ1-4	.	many	CASSPNSNEKLFF	TGTGCCAGCTCACCAAACAGTAATGAAAAACTGTTTTTT